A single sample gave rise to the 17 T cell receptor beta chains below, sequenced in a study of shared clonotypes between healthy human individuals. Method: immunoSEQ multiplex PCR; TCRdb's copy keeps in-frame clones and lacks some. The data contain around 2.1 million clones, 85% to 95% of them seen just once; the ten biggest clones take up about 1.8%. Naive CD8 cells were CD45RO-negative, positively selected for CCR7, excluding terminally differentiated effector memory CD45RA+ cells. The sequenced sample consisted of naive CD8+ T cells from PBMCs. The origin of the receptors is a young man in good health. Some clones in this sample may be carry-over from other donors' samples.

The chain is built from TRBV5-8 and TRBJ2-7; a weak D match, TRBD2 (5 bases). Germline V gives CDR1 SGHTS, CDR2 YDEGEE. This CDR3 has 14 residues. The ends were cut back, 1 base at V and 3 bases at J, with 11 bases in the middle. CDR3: CASSLIGIIYEQYF. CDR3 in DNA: TGTGCCAGCAGCTTGATCGGGATTATCTACGAGCAGTACTTC.

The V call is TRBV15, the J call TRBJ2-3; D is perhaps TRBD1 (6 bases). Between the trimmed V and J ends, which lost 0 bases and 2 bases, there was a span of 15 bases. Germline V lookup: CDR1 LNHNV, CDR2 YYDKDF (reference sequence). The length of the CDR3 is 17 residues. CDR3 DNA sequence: TGTGCCACCAGCAGAGATACAGCAACAGGGTACACAGATACGCAGTATTTT. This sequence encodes CATSRDTATGYTDTQYF.

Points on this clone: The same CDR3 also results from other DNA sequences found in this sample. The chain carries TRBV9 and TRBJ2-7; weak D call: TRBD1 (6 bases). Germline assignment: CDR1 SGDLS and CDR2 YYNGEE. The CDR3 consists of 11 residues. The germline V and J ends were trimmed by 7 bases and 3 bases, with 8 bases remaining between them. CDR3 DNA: TGTGCCAGCGGCAGGGGCTACGAGCAGTACTTC. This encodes CASGRGYEQYF.

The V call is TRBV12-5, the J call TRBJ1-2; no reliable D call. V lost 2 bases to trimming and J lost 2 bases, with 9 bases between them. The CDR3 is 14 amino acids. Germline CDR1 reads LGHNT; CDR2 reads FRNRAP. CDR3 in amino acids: CASGLWAGNYGYTF. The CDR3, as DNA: TGTGCTAGTGGTTTGTGGGCAGGCAACTATGGCTACACCTTC.

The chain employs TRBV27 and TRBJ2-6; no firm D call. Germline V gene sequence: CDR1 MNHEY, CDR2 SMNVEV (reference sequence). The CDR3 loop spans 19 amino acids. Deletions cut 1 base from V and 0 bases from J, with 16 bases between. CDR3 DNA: TGTGCCAGCAGTTTATGGGCAGGAACCCGGATCTCTGGGGCCAACGTCCTGACTTTC. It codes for CASSLWAGTRISGANVLTF.

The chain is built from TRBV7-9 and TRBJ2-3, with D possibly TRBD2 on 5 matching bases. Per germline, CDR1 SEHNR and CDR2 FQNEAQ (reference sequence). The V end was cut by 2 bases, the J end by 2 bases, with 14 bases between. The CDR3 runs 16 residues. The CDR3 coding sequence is TGTGCCAGCAGCTTATTGACCCAGCGGCTCACAGATACGCAGTATTTT. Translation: CASSLLTQRLTDTQYF.

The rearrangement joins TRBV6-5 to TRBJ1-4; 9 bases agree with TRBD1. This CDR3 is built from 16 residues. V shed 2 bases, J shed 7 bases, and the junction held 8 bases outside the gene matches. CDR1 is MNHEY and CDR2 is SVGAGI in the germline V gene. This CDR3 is CASSYGHRGQSEKLFF. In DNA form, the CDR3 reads TGTGCCAGCAGTTACGGCCACAGGGGGCAATCTGAAAAACTGTTTTTT.

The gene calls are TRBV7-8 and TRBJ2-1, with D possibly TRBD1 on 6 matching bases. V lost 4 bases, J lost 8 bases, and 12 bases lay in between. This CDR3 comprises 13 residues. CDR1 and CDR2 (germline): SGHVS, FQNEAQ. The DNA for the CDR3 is TGTGCCAGCAGCTCCGGGACAACTTATGAGCAGTTCTTC. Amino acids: CASSSGTTYEQFF.

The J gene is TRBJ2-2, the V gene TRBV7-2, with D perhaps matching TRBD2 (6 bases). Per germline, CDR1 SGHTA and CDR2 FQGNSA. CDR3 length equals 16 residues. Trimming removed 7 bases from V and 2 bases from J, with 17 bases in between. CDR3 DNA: TGTGCCAGCACCAAAGGGCTAGCGCCAAACACCGGGGAGCTGTTTTTT. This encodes CASTKGLAPNTGELFF.

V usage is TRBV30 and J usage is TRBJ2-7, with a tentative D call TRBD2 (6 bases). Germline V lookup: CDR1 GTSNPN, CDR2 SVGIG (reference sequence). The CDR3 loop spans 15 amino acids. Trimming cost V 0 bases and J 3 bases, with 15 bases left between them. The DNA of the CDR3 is TGTGCCTGGAGTGTGGGAGGCGGAGGGAGCTACGAGCAGTACTTC. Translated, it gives CAWSVGGGGSYEQYF.

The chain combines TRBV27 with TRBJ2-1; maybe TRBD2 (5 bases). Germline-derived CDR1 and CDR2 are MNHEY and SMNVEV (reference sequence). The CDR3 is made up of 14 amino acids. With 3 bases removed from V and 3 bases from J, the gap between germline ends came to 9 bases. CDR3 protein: CASSFSAGYNEQFF. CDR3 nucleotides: TGTGCCAGCAGTTTTAGCGCGGGCTACAATGAGCAGTTCTTC.

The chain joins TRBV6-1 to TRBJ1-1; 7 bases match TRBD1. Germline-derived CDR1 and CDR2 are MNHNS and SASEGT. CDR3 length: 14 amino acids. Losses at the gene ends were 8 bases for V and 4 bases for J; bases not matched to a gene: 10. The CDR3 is CASSLTGVVTEAFF. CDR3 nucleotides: TGTGCCAGCTCCCTCACAGGGGTAGTCACTGAAGCTTTCTTT.

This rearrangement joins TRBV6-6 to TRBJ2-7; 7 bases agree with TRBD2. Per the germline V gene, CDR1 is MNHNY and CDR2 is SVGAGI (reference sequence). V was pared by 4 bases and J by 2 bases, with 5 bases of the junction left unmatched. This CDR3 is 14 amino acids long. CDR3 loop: CASSWAGATYEQYF. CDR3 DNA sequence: TGTGCCAGCAGTTGGGCGGGAGCGACCTACGAGCAGTACTTC.

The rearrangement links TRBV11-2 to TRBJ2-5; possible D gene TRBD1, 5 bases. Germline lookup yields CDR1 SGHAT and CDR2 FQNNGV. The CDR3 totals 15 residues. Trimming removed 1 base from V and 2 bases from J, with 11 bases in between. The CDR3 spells CASSLGGLRQETQYF. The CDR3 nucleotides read TGTGCCAGCAGCTTAGGGGGCTTGCGGCAAGAGACCCAGTACTTC.

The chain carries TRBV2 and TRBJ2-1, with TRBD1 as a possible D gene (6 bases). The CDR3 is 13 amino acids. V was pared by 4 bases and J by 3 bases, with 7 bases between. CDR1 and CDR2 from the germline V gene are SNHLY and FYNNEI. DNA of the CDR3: TGTGCCAGCAGTGCAGGGGACTACAATGAGCAGTTCTTC. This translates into CASSAGDYNEQFF.

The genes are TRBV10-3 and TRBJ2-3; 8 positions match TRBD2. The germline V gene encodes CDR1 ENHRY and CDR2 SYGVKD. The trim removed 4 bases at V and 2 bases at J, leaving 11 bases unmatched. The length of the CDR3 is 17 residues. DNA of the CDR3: TGTGCCATCAGTGGAGTGATGGCGGGAGGACTCACAGATACGCAGTATTTT. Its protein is CAISGVMAGGLTDTQYF.

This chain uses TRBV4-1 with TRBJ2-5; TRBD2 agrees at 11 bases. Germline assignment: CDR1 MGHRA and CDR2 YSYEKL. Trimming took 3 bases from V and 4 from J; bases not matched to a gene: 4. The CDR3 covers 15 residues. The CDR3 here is CASSQRLAGRETQYF. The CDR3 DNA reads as TGCGCCAGCAGCCAGCGACTAGCGGGGAGAGAGACCCAGTACTTC.